These T cell receptor beta chains were read from a single sample in a study of lymphopenia after photon versus proton radiotherapy. TCRdb's copy holds only in-frame clones and misses some; the assay was immunoSEQ multiplex PCR. The top ten clones hold about 2% of a sample with 65,000 to 90,000 clones, around 92% of them seen once. This specimen consisted of peripheral blood, obtained from a patient treated with photon-based radiotherapy. These receptors came from a woman aged 40 to 50 with cholangiocarcinoma. The CDR3 runs from the conserved cysteine through the conserved F or W. Each record gives: CDR3 length, J gene, clone size, D gene, V gene, CDR3 protein, CDR3 DNA. A D gene is named only where the DNA matches it firmly. Only part of the rows carry a size: once, few, many, or a class if the clone is expanded.

17 TRBJ1-5 once NA TRBV19 CASRKTQSRGGNQPQHF TGTGCCAGTAGAAAAACACAAAGCAGGGGTGGCAATCAGCCCCAGCATTTT
15 TRBJ1-1 NA TRBD1 TRBV7-9 CASSRGQGMDTEAFF TGTGCCAGCAGCCGAGGACAGGGGATGGACACTGAAGCTTTCTTT
15 TRBJ1-1 NA NA TRBV5-4 CASSLEKGEVTEAFF TGTGCCAGCAGCTTGGAGAAGGGGGAGGTAACTGAAGCTTTCTTT
13 TRBJ1-2 NA NA TRBV6-5 CASRQEGIYGYTF TGTGCCAGCAGACAAGAGGGGATCTATGGCTACACCTTC
13 TRBJ1-2 NA NA TRBV29-1 CSVKGNRKDGYTF TGCAGCGTCAAAGGGAACCGAAAGGATGGCTACACCTTC
16 TRBJ1-1 NA NA TRBV30 CAWSTGFGGSEAEAFF TGTGCCTGGAGTACAGGGTTTGGGGGAAGCGAGGCTGAAGCTTTCTTT
15 TRBJ2-1 NA TRBD2 TRBV15 CATSRGGGAQNEQFF TGTGCCACCAGCAGAGGCGGGGGGGCCCAGAATGAGCAGTTCTTC
15 TRBJ2-7 NA TRBD1 TRBV15 CATSSADRGSYEQYF TGTGCCACCAGCAGCGCGGACAGGGGGTCCTACGAGCAGTACTTC
14 TRBJ1-5 NA TRBD1 TRBV6-1 CASLGTGISQPQHF TGTGCCAGCCTCGGGACAGGGATTTCTCAGCCCCAGCATTTT
15 TRBJ2-1 NA NA TRBV4-3 CASSQEMTFSGEQFF TGCGCCAGCAGCCAAGAGATGACCTTTTCAGGCGAGCAGTTCTTC
15 TRBJ1-4 NA TRBD1 TRBV7-7 CASSPLQGVHEKLFF TGTGCTAGCAGCCCACTACAGGGGGTCCATGAAAAACTGTTTTTT
16 TRBJ2-2 NA TRBD1 TRBV28 CASSPSGQGKDGELFF TGTGCCAGCAGTCCCTCGGGACAGGGGAAGGACGGGGAGCTGTTTTTT
16 TRBJ2-1 NA TRBD2 TRBV7-8 CASSLRRTSSYNEQFF TGTGCCAGCAGCTTAAGGCGGACTAGCTCCTACAATGAGCAGTTCTTC
16 TRBJ2-5 once TRBD2 TRBV27 CASSPGTSGRTETQYF TGTGCCAGCAGTCCCGGGACTAGCGGGAGGACAGAGACCCAGTACTTC
14 TRBJ2-5 few NA TRBV4-1 CASSQTHNVETQYF TGCGCCAGCAGCCAAACTCATAACGTGGAGACCCAGTACTTC
14 TRBJ1-1 NA TRBD1 TRBV29-1 CSVSPGQGWTEAFF TGCAGCGTTAGCCCGGGACAGGGATGGACTGAAGCTTTCTTT
14 TRBJ1-4 NA NA TRBV2 CASRGYPVGEKLFF TGTGCCAGCAGGGGATACCCTGTGGGTGAAAAACTGTTTTTT
15 TRBJ2-7 NA NA TRBV18 CASSPPIGSSYEQYF TGTGCCAGCTCACCACCGATCGGGAGCTCCTACGAGCAGTACTTC
13 TRBJ1-1 NA NA TRBV18 CASSPKRGSEAFF TGTGCCAGCTCACCAAAAAGGGGCTCTGAAGCTTTCTTT
15 TRBJ1-2 NA TRBD1 TRBV5-1 CASSPEGQGIRRYTF TGCGCCAGCAGCCCGGAGGGACAGGGAATCCGTCGCTACACCTTC
14 TRBJ2-3 NA TRBD2 TRBV27 CASSPGLAADTQYF TGTGCCAGCAGTCCCGGACTAGCGGCAGATACGCAGTATTTT
13 TRBJ2-7 few TRBD2 TRBV5-1 CASSLPREGEQYF TGCGCCAGCAGCTTGCCTCGGGAGGGCGAGCAGTACTTC
13 TRBJ2-7 NA NA TRBV19 CASSFAGTYEQYF TGTGCCAGTAGTTTTGCGGGGACCTACGAGCAGTACTTC
15 TRBJ2-7 NA NA TRBV2 CASSAPRRGSYEQYF TGTGCCAGCAGTGCCCCGAGGCGGGGCTCCTACGAGCAGTACTTC
15 TRBJ1-5 NA TRBD1 TRBV18 CASSPLQGSNQPQHF TGTGCCAGCTCACCCCTACAGGGGAGCAATCAGCCCCAGCATTTT
13 TRBJ1-1 NA NA TRBV13 CASSHGDFNEAFF TGTGCCAGCAGTCATGGCGACTTCAACGAAGCTTTCTTT
15 TRBJ1-2 NA NA TRBV6-1 CASSEGVRAGYGYTF TGTGCCAGCAGTGAAGGGGTCAGGGCGGGCTATGGCTACACCTTC
16 TRBJ1-2 once TRBD1 TRBV7-2 CASSLQTGAANYGYTF TGTGCCAGCAGCTTACAGACAGGGGCAGCTAACTATGGCTACACCTTC
15 TRBJ1-5 once TRBD1 TRBV28 CASRKSDRRHQPQHF TGTGCCAGCAGAAAATCGGACAGGAGGCATCAGCCCCAGCATTTT
12 TRBJ1-4 NA TRBD1 TRBV19 CASSLGQGKLFF TGTGCCAGTAGTCTCGGACAGGGGAAACTGTTTTTT
14 TRBJ1-5 NA TRBD1 TRBV6-1 CASIQGGRNQPQHF TGTGCCAGTATTCAGGGGGGTCGCAATCAGCCCCAGCATTTT
18 TRBJ2-2 NA TRBD2 TRBV2 CASSALGLAGSNTGELFF TGTGCCAGCAGTGCTCTTGGACTAGCGGGGTCGAACACCGGGGAGCTGTTTTTT
11 TRBJ1-2 NA TRBD1 TRBV6-5 CASRGQRGYTF TGTGCCAGCAGGGGACAGAGAGGCTACACCTTC
16 TRBJ2-2 NA TRBD1 TRBV7-2 CASSLARAGGGGELFF TGTGCCAGCAGCTTAGCGAGGGCAGGGGGCGGCGGGGAGCTGTTTTTT
14 TRBJ2-7 NA NA TRBV5-6 CASSSALGVAEQYF TGTGCCAGCAGCTCTGCCCTGGGCGTCGCCGAGCAGTACTTC
15 TRBJ2-7 NA NA TRBV19 CASSIHGAGAYEQYF TGTGCCAGTAGTATACACGGGGCTGGGGCTTACGAGCAGTACTTC
18 TRBJ2-2 NA NA TRBV7-9 CASSLPIGAQLDTGELFF TGTGCCAGCAGCCTCCCGATCGGGGCTCAATTAGACACCGGGGAGCTGTTTTTT
11 TRBJ2-5 NA NA TRBV20-1 CSATQGETQYF TGCAGTGCTACACAGGGCGAGACCCAGTACTTC
14 TRBJ2-5 NA NA TRBV9 CASSPSAGRETQYF TGTGCCAGCAGCCCTTCGGCAGGGAGGGAGACCCAGTACTTC
15 TRBJ1-1 once NA TRBV11-2 CASSLAGDGNTEAFF TGTGCCAGCAGCTTAGCAGGGGACGGAAACACTGAAGCTTTCTTT
15 TRBJ2-7 NA NA TRBV5-1 CASSPELSQADEQYF TGCGCCAGCAGCCCGGAATTATCACAGGCCGACGAGCAGTACTTC